The 6 T cell receptor beta chains listed next were all sequenced from one sample in a study of shared clonotypes between healthy human individuals. The data were produced by immunoSEQ multiplex PCR, yet TCRdb's version contains in-frame clones alone and is incomplete. The data hold nearly 2 million clones, with 85% to 95% observed a single time. The naive CD8 population came from CD45RO-negative cells selected for CCR7, without terminally differentiated effector memory CD45RA+ cells. Sample: naive CD8+ T cells sorted from blood. These receptors all come from a man between 18 and 35 years old in good health.

V and J are TRBV23-1 and TRBJ1-6; TRBD1 aligns across 8 bases. TRBV23-1 qualifies as an ORF whose function is uncertain. The V and J ends lost 3 bases and 7 bases, in that order; junction bases with no gene match: 11. This CDR3 has 17 amino acids. The CDR3 spells CASSHLDRDRKNSPLHF. CDR3 nucleotides: TGCGCCAGCAGTCATCTCGACCGGGACAGGAAAAATTCACCCCTCCACTTT.

The chain has TRBV27 and TRBJ2-3; the D gene is possibly TRBD1 (5 bases). The CDR3 loop spans 15 amino acids. In germline, CDR1 is MNHEY, CDR2 SMNVEV (reference sequence). V lost 3 bases and J 3 bases, leaving 13 bases between the germline ends. The CDR3 here is CASSLGPRVTDTQYF. The CDR3 DNA reads as TGTGCCAGCAGTTTGGGGCCCCGTGTAACAGATACGCAGTATTTT.

The chain carries TRBV20-1 and TRBJ2-1; D is uncertain. Trimming removed 3 bases from V and 7 bases from J, with 7 bases in between. Germline V lookup: CDR1 DFQATT, CDR2 SNEGSKA (reference sequence). The CDR3 runs 11 residues. CDR3 DNA: TGCAGTGCTAGGGACGGTAATGAGCAGTTCTTC. This encodes CSARDGNEQFF.

V is TRBV7-6 and J is TRBJ2-7; 11 bases match TRBD2. This CDR3 region has 16 residues. Germline V CDR1 and CDR2: SGHVS, FNYEAQ. V dropped 4 bases and J dropped 3; count of bases not matched to a gene: 8. CDR3 nucleotide sequence: TGTGCCAGCAGCTCCCGCCGAGGACTAGCGGGCTACGAGCAGTACTTC. Translating gives CASSSRRGLAGYEQYF.

The chain recombines TRBV5-6 with TRBJ2-7; D gene ambiguous. Germline CDR1 SGHDT, CDR2 YYEEEE. This CDR3 contains 14 residues. V was pared by 2 bases and J by 5 bases, with 14 bases between. The CDR3 DNA follows: TGTGCCAGCAGCTTTCTGTTAGACCGCGACGAGCAGTACTTC. It translates to CASSFLLDRDEQYF.

The V call is TRBV9, the J call TRBJ2-3; D not resolved. Germline V CDR1 and CDR2: SGDLS, YYNGEE. Trimming took off 4 bases at V and 2 bases at J, with 11 bases between the two ends. The CDR3 contains 14 residues. CDR3 region: CASSQSGITDTQYF. For the CDR3, the DNA is TGTGCCAGCAGCCAGTCCGGTATCACAGATACGCAGTATTTT.